One and the same sample provided the 15 T cell receptor beta chains below, sequenced in a study of CD4 T cells in relation to SARS-CoV-2 and coronaviruses. Before the COVID-19 pandemic, during about 2011-2019, CD4+ T cells were taken from unexposed donors. The cells were cultured for over eight days before CD4+ T cells were isolated. The antigens of these receptors remain unknown. Sequencing was performed with immunoSEQ multiplex PCR; in TCRdb, only in-frame clones are kept and a portion is missing. This sample carries about 26,000 clones, 65% to 80% of them seen once, and the ten largest clones take 8% to 13%. Material: CD4+ T cells from PBMCs, cultured in vitro. Source of these receptors: a human donor in good health.

The chain recombines TRBV6-5 with TRBJ2-7; TRBD1 agrees at 9 bases. Germline V gene lookup returns CDR1 MNHEY and CDR2 SVGAGI. CDR3 size: 15 residues. The ends lost 4 bases at V and 0 bases at J; junction bases unmatched: 4. In DNA, the CDR3 is TGTGCCAGCAGTTCCGGGACAGGGAGCTCCTACGAGCAGTACTTC. Translated, it gives CASSSGTGSSYEQYF.

The chain is built from TRBV5-1 and TRBJ2-2, with 8 bases matching TRBD1. This CDR3 has 16 residues. The trim removed 9 bases at V and 1 base at J, leaving 11 bases unmatched. From germline, CDR1 is SGHRS and CDR2 YFSETQ. The CDR3 coding sequence is TGCGCCACCGCCGATCGGACAGGGCAGAACACCGGGGAGCTGTTTTTT. The encoded protein is CATADRTGQNTGELFF.

V usage is TRBV5-1 and J usage is TRBJ2-2; TRBD2 matches at 8 bases. V gave up 4 bases and J gave up 0 bases; unmatched junction bases: 2. The CDR3 contains 15 residues. Germline V gene lookup returns CDR1 SGHRS and CDR2 YFSETQ. The CDR3 loop reads CASSTSGPNTGELFF. CDR3 nucleotide sequence: TGCGCCAGCAGCACTAGCGGTCCGAACACCGGGGAGCTGTTTTTT. Full variable domain (outside the CDR3, taken from reference TRBV5-1 and TRBJ2-2): KAGVTQTPRYLIKTRGQQVTLSCSPISGHRSVSWYQQTPGQGLQFLFEYFSETQRNKGNFPGRFSGRQFSNSRSEMNVSTLELGDSALYLCASSTSGPNTGELFFGEGSRLTVL.

The rearrangement uses TRBV5-5 and TRBJ2-3; 12 nucleotides match TRBD1. This CDR3 is 18 amino acids long. Germline V gives CDR1 SGHKS, CDR2 YYEKEE (reference sequence). V shed 4 bases, J shed 1 base, and the junction held 10 bases outside the gene matches. The CDR3 DNA reads as TGTGCCAGCAGCGGCTCCGGGACAGGGGGCGTCGGCACAGATACGCAGTATTTT. This encodes CASSGSGTGGVGTDTQYF. Looking up the rest from reference TRBV5-5 and TRBJ2-3 gives the full variable domain: DAGVTQSPTHLIKTRGQQVTLRCSPISGHKSVSWYQQVLGQGPQFIFQYYEKEERGRGNFPDRFSARQFPNYSSELNVNALLLGDSALYLCASSGSGTGGVGTDTQYFGPGTRLTVL.

This CDR3 reads CASSLGTSGVFSGELFF. In DNA form, the CDR3 reads TGTGCCAGCAGTTTAGGGACTAGCGGGGTCTTCTCTGGGGAGCTGTTTTTT. The chain carries TRBV27 and TRBJ2-2; TRBD2 agrees at 13 bases. J lost 8 bases, V lost 2 bases, and 8 bases had no gene match. The germline V gene has CDR1 MNHEY and CDR2 SMNVEV (reference sequence). The length of the CDR3 is 17 residues.

The gene calls are TRBV3-1 (or the pseudogene TRBV3-2) and TRBJ2-2; TRBD1 is a possible D gene (5 bases). V lost 4 bases to trimming and J lost 0 bases, with 18 bases between them. The CDR3 runs 18 residues. Germline CDR1 LGHDT, CDR2 YNNKEL (reference sequence). CDR3 sequence: CASSPDRNLFANTGELFF. The CDR3 DNA reads as TGTGCCAGCAGCCCCGACAGAAACTTATTCGCGAACACCGGGGAGCTGTTTTTT.

The chain carries TRBV6-5 and TRBJ2-7; TRBD2 agrees at 7 bases. There are 15 residues in the CDR3. Germline CDR1 is MNHEY and CDR2 is SVGAGI. V gave up 2 bases and J gave up 1 base; unmatched junction bases: 5. The CDR3 DNA sequence: TGTGCCAGCAGTTACCGGGGAGGGGTTTCCTACGAGCAGTACTTC. This encodes CASSYRGGVSYEQYF.

V gene TRBV19 combines with J gene TRBJ1-3; 7 bases agree with TRBD1. CDR3 length: 16 amino acids. Trimming took 7 bases from V and 0 from J; bases not matched to a gene: 9. Germline assignment: CDR1 LNHDA and CDR2 SQIVND (reference sequence). The CDR3 bases are TGTGCCAGTATCTCGGGACAGTTCTTCTCTGGAAACACCATATATTTT. Its translation is CASISGQFFSGNTIYF.

The chain uses TRBV6-5 and TRBJ1-3; TRBD1 matches at 7 bases. The length of the CDR3 is 16 residues. V shed 4 bases and J 4 bases; nucleotides not matched to a gene: 10. Looked up from germline, CDR1 is MNHEY and CDR2 is SVGAGI. CDR3 nucleotide sequence: TGTGCCAGCAGTTCTACAGGGGCCGCTCGGGGAAACACCATATATTTT. The encoded protein is CASSSTGAARGNTIYF.

The V gene is TRBV12-3 or TRBV12-4, the J gene TRBJ1-1, with D unclear. Trimming stripped 6 bases from V and 10 bases from J, with 15 bases between. The CDR3 is 12 amino acids. The CDR3, as DNA: TGTGCCAGCAGCCCTGGCGGAGGGAGAGCTTTCTTT. It encodes CASSPGGGRAFF.

The chain combines TRBV19 with TRBJ1-2; D is ambiguous. The length of the CDR3 is 15 residues. Trimming removed 0 bases at V and 4 bases at J, with 12 bases between. Germline V gene lookup returns CDR1 LNHDA and CDR2 SQIVND (reference sequence). The CDR3 coding sequence is TGTGCCAGTAGTATAGATCCAAGGATCCCCTATGGCTACACCTTC. Translation gives CASSIDPRIPYGYTF.

The chain recombines TRBV18 with TRBJ2-2; D not resolved. Trimming removed 6 bases at V and 1 base at J, with 3 bases between. The CDR3 covers 12 residues. Germline CDR1 reads KGHSH; CDR2 reads LQKENI. The CDR3 nucleotides are TGTGCCAGCTCGATGAACACCGGGGAGCTGTTTTTT. This sequence encodes CASSMNTGELFF.

This chain uses TRBV27 with TRBJ2-7; D may be TRBD2 (5 bases). The CDR3 contains 14 residues. CDR1 and CDR2 (germline): MNHEY, SMNVEV (reference sequence). V lost 5 bases and J lost 4, with 15 bases in between. The CDR3 protein is CASSPRGFSYEQYF. For the CDR3, the DNA is TGTGCCAGCAGTCCCCGAGGGTTTAGTTACGAGCAGTACTTC.

The chain carries TRBV6-5 and TRBJ1-4; 11 bases are shared with TRBD1. CDR3 length equals 15 residues. Germline assignment: CDR1 MNHEY and CDR2 SVGAGI. The V and J ends lost 6 bases and 8 bases, in that order; junction bases with no gene match: 8. The CDR3 protein is CASRPGTGGKEKLFF. CDR3 bases: TGTGCCAGCAGACCCGGGACAGGGGGGAAGGAAAAACTGTTTTTT.

V is TRBV7-2 and J is TRBJ2-1, with D hard to call. Germline CDR1 SGHTA, CDR2 FQGNSA. Trimming shortened V by 6 bases and J by 3 bases, and 3 bases separated the two germline ends. The CDR3 is 11 residues long. CDR3 in amino acids: CASRNYNEQFF. Written as DNA, the CDR3 is TGTGCCAGCAGAAACTACAATGAGCAGTTCTTC.